This record concerns one TCR beta chain sequence. Its antigen is currently unknown. The sample belongs to a study of radiotherapy plus CTLA-4 blockade in lung cancer. Study details: Patients showed objective responses in 15% to 20% of cases, and disease control was achieved by under 35%.

Germline V gene lookup returns CDR1 LGHNA and CDR2 YSLEER. V was pared by 4 bases and J by 4 bases, with 5 bases of the junction left unmatched. The CDR3 totals 15 residues. Study-wide points: Radiotherapy with ipilimumab was followed by blood expansion of tumor-derived clones.

Sequencing used immunoSEQ multiplex PCR; TCRdb keeps in-frame clones, though not all of them. The table shows tens of thousands of clones, with about 70% occurring only once. Sequenced material: peripheral blood, taken from a patient treated with radiotherapy plus ipilimumab. V usage is TRBV4-3 and J usage is TRBJ1-4; TRBD1 agrees at 8 bases. This TCR came from a human donor with non-small cell lung cancer who had stable disease on radiotherapy plus ipilimumab. The CDR3 spells CASSPTGQVNEKLFF. Written as DNA, the CDR3 is TGCGCCAGCAGCCCCACGGGACAGGTTAATGAAAAACTGTTTTTT.